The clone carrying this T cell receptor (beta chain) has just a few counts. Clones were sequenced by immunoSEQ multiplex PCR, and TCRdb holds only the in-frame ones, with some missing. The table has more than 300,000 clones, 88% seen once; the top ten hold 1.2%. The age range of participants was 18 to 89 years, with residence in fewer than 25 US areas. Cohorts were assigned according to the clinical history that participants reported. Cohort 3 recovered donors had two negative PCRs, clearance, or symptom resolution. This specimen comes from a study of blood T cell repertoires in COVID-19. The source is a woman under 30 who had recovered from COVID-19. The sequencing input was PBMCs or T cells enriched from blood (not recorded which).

CDR3 amino acids: CASSPGGSSNEKLFF. In DNA, the CDR3 is TGTGCCAGCAGCCCCGGGGGGTCCAGTAATGAAAAACTGTTTTTT. The chain links TRBV7-9 to TRBJ1-4; perhaps TRBD1 as D (5 bases). There are 15 residues in the CDR3. Germline V gives CDR1 SEHNR, CDR2 FQNEAQ (reference sequence). V was cut by 5 bases and J by 4 bases, with 14 bases left in between.